This T cell receptor beta chain was sequenced during a study of blood T cell repertoires in COVID-19. Turning to the study itself: The United States, Italy and Spain supplied acute and convalescent COVID-19 samples. PBMCs, B-cell-depleted T cells, or T cells were the source of the cDNA or gDNA that made up the material.

Per the authors' pipeline: Counts of nucleated cells, estimated from reference gene primer amplification, were obtained. The protocol was immunoSEQ multiplex PCR, while the TCRdb copy is restricted to in-frame clones and leaves out a portion. V and J calls and clone size are copied from that table; D and trimming were computed from the DNA. The data contain under 200,000 clones, roughly four fifths of them singletons. Per germline, CDR1 MGHRA and CDR2 YSYEKL. The CDR3 has 15 residues. V was clipped by 0 bases and J by 3 bases; unmatched bases: 1. Sequences were obtained from peripheral blood. The rearrangement uses TRBV4-1 and TRBJ2-3; 9 bases line up with TRBD2. The clonotype comes from a woman aged 40 to 50 with acute or convalescent COVID-19. CDR3 nucleotides: TGCGCCAGCAGCCAAGAGAGCGGGAGGACAGATACGCAGTATTTT. Protein: CASSQESGRTDTQYF.